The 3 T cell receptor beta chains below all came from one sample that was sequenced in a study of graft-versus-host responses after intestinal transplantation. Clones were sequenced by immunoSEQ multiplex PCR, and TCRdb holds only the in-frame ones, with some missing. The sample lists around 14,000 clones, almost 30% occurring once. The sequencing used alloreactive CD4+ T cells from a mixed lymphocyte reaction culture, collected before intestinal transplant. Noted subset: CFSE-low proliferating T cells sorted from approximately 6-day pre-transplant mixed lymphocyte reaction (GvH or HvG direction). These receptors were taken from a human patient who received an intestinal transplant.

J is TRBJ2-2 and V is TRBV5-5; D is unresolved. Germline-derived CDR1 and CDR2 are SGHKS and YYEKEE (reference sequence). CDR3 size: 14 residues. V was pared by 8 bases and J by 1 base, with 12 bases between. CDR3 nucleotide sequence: TGTGCCAGACCTGTTGGGCTGAACACCGGGGAGCTGTTTTTT. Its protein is CARPVGLNTGELFF.

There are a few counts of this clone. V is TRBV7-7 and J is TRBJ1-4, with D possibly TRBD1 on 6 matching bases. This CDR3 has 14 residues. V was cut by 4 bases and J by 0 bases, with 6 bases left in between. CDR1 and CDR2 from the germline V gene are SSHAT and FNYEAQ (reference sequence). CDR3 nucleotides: TGTGCCAGCAGCTGGACAGCAACTAATGAAAAACTGTTTTTT. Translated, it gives CASSWTATNEKLFF. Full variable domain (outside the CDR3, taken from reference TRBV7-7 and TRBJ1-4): GAGVSQSPRYKVTKRGQDVTLRCDPISSHATLYWYQQALGQGPEFLTYFNYEAQPDKSGLPSDRFSAERPEGSISTLTIQRTEQRDSAMYRCASSWTATNEKLFFGSGTQLSVL.

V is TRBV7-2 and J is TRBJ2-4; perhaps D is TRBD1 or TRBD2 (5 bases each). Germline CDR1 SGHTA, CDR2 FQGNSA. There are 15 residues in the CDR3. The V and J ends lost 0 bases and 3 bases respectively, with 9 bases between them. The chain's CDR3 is CASSLAWGRKNIQYF. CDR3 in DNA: TGTGCCAGCAGCTTAGCGTGGGGACGCAAAAACATTCAGTACTTC.